This record concerns one TCR beta chain sequence. This sample was taken from a study of cytomegalovirus exposure and HLA in healthy donors. The CDR3 is 17 amino acids. Germline V gene lookup returns CDR1 SGHNT and CDR2 YYREEE (reference sequence). V was clipped by 4 bases and J by 2 bases, with 16 bases between them. 60 Vbeta and 13 Jbeta primers were used in PCR. Clones were sequenced by immunoSEQ multiplex PCR, and TCRdb holds only the in-frame ones, with some missing. The sample contains 170,000 or so clones, roughly 80% of which appear only once. The sample was PBMCs. This chain links TRBV5-4 with TRBJ1-6, with D uncertain. The clonotype was recovered from a man aged 50 to 59 in good health and CMV-seronegative. This chain's CDR3 is CASSRGAPGTYNSPLHF. CDR3 coding DNA: TGTGCCAGCAGCCGCGGCGCTCCTGGCACCTATAATTCACCCCTCCACTTT.